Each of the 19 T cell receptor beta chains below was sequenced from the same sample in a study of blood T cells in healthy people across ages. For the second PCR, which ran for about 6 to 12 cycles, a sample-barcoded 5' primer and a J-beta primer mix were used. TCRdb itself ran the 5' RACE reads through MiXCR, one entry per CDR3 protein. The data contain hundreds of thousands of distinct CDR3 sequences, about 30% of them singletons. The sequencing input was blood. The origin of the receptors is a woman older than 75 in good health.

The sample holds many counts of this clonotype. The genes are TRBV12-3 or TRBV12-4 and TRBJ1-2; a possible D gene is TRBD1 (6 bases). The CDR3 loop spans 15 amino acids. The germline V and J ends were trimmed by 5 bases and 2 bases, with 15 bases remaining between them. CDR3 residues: CASSPRGRRNYGYTF. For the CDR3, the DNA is TGTGCCAGCAGTCCGCGGGGGCGCCGAAACTATGGCTACACCTTC.

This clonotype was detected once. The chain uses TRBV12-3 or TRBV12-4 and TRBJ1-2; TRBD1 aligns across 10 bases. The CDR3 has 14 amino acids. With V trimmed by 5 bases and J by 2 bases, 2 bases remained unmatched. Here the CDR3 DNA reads TGTGCCAGCAGTATGACAGGGGGCAACTATGGCTACACCTTC. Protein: CASSMTGGNYGYTF.

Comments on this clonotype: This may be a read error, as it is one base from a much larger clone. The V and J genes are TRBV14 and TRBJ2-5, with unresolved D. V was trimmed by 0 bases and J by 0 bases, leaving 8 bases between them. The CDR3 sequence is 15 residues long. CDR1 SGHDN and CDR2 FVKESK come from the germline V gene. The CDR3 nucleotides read TGTGCCAGCAGCCAAGATCGGCGCCACCAAGAGACCCAGTACTTC. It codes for CASSQDRRHQETQYF. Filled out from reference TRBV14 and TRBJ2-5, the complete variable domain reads EAGVTQFPSHSVIEKGQTVTLRCDPISGHDNLYWYRRVMGKEIKFLLHFVKESKQDESGMPNNRFLAERTGGTYSTLKVQPAELEDSGVYFCASSQDRRHQETQYFGPGTRLLVL.

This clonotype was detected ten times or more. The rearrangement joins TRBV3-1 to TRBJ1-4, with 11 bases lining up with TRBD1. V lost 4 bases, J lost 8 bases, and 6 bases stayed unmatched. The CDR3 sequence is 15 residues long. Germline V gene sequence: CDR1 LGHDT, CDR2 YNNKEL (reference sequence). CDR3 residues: CASSLRTGGGEKLFF. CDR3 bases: TGTGCCAGCAGCCTCCGGACAGGGGGCGGAGAAAAACTGTTTTTT.

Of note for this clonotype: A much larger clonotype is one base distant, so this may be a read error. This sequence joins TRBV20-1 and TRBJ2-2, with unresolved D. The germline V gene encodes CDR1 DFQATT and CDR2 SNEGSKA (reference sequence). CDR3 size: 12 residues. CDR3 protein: CRARTHTGELFF. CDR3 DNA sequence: TGCAGGGCTAGAACCCACACCGGGGAGCTGTTTTTT.

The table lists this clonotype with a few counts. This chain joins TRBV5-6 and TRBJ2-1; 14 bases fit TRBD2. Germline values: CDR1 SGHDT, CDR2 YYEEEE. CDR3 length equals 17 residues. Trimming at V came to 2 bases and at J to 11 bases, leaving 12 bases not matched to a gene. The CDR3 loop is CASSFGLAGGLRDQQFF. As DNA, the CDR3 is TGTGCCAGCAGCTTTGGACTAGCGGGGGGCCTCAGAGATCAGCAGTTCTTC.

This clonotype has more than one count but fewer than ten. The CDR3 loop reads CASSFGTGIMGQYF. The CDR3 nucleotides read TGTGCCAGCAGTTTCGGGACAGGGATTATGGGGCAGTACTTC. This sequence joins TRBV28 and TRBJ2-5; 9 positions agree with TRBD1. The CDR3 has 14 amino acids. The J segment lost 11 bases and the V segment lost 3 bases, leaving 10 bases of the junction unmatched. CDR1 and CDR2 (germline): MDHEN, SYDVKM. Variable domain in full (rest from reference TRBV28 and TRBJ2-5): DVKVTQSSRYLVKRTGEKVFLECVQDMDHENMFWYRQDPGLGLRLIYFSYDVKMKEKGDIPEGYSVSREKKERFSLILESASTNQTSMYLCASSFGTGIMGQYFGPGTRLLVL.

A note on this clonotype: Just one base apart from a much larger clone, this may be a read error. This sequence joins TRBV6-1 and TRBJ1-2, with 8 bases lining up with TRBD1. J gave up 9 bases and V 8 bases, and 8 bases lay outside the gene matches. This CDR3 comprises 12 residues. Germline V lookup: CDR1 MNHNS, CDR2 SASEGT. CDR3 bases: TGTGCCAGCGCCCTGGACAGGGTTCGCTACACCTTC. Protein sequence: CASALDRVRYTF.

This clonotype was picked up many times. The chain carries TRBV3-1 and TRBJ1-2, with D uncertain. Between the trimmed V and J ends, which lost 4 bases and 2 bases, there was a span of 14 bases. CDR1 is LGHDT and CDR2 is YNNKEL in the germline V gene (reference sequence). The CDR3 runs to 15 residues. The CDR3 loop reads CASSPSRRTNYGYTF. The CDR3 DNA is TGTGCCAGCAGCCCCTCAAGGAGGACCAACTATGGCTACACCTTC.

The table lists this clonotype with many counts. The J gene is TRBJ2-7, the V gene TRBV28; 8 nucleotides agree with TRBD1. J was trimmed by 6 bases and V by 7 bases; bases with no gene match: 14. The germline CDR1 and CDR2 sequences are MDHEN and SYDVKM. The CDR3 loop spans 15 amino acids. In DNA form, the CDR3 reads TGTGCCAGCACCTCCCCAGGGCAGGGGGCGGGCGAGCAGTACTTC. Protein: CASTSPGQGAGEQYF.

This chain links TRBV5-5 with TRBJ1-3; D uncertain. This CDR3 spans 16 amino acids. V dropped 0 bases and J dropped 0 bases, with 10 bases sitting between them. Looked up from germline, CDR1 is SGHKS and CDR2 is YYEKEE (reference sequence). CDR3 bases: TGTGCCAGCAGCTTGGAAGGAATCTTCTCTGGAAACACCATATATTTT. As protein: CASSLEGIFSGNTIYF.

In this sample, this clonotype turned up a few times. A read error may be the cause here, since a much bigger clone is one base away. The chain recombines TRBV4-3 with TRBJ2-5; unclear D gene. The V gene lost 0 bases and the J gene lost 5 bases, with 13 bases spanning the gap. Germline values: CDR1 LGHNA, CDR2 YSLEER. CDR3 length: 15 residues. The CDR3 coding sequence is TGCGCCAGCAGCCAAGAAGATGGTGGGCGGGAGACCCAGTACTTC. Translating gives CASSQEDGGRETQYF.

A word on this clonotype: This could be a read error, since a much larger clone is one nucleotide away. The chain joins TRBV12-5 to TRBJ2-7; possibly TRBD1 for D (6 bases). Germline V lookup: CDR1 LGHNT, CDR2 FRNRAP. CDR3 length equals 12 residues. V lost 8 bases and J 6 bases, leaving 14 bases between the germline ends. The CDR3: CASCWTACEQYF. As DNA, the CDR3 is TGTGCTAGTTGTTGGACAGCCTGCGAGCAGTACTTC. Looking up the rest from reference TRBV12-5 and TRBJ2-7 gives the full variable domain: DARVTQTPRHKVTEMGQEVTMRCQPILGHNTVFWYRQTMMQGLELLAYFRNRAPLDDSGMPKDRFSAEMPDATLATLKIQPSEPRDSAVYFCASCWTACEQYFGPGTRLTVT.

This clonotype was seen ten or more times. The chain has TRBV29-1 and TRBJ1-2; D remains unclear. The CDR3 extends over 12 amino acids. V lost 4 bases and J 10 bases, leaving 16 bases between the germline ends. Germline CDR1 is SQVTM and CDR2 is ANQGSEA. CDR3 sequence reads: CSVGGVGAFYTF. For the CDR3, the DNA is TGCAGCGTTGGTGGGGTTGGCGCCTTCTACACCTTC.

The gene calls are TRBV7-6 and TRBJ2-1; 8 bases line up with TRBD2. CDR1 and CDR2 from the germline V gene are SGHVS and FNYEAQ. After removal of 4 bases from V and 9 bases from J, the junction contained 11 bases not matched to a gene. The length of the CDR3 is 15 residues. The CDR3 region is CASSSRGGRVGEQFF. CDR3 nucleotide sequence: TGTGCCAGCAGCTCCCGGGGGGGCCGAGTCGGTGAGCAGTTCTTC.

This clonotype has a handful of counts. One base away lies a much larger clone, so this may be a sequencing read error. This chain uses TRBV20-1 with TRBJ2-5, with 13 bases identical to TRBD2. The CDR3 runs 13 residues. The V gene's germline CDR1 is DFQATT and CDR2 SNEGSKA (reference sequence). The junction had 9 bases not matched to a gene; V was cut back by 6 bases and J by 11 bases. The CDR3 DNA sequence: TGCAGTGCCGGAGGACTAGCGGGGGAAGAGCAGTACTTC. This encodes CSAGGLAGEEQYF.

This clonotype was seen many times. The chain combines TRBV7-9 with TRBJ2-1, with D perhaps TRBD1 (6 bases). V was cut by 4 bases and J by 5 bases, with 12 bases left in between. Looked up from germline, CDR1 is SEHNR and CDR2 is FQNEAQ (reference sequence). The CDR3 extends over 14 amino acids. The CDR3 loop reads CASSSSRTDNEQFF. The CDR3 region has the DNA TGTGCCAGCAGCTCCTCGAGGACAGACAATGAGCAGTTCTTC.

CDR3 coding DNA: TGTGCCAGCAGTGAACCGCAGGGGAGGACTGAAGCTTTCTTT. Translated: CASSEPQGRTEAFF. The chain carries TRBV25-1 and TRBJ1-1; weak D call: TRBD1 (6 bases). This CDR3 has 14 amino acids. Per the germline V gene, CDR1 is MGHDK and CDR2 is SYGVNS. The ends were cut back, 2 bases at V and 5 bases at J, with 12 bases in the middle.

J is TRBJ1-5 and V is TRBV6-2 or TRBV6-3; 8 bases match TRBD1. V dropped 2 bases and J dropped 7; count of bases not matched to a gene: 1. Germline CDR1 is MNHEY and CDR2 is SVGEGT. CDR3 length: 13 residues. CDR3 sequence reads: CASSYGQGQPQHF. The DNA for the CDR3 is TGTGCCAGCAGTTACGGACAGGGACAGCCCCAGCATTTT.